The 21 T cell receptor beta chains below were found in one sample sequenced in a study of glioma-infiltrating T cells after dendritic cell vaccination. Libraries were prepared by immunoSEQ multiplex PCR; TCRdb keeps only in-frame clonotypes and omits some of them. The sample holds roughly 80,000 clones, roughly 87% seen once. As for time point: after dendritic cell vaccination, including at tumor progression/relapse. The sequenced sample was blood, obtained after dendritic cell vaccination. The receptors derive from a human donor with glioblastoma.

Only a few counts were recorded for this clone. The rearrangement uses TRBV6-6 and TRBJ2-5; TRBD2 is a possible D gene (6 bases). V gave up 6 bases and J gave up 3 bases, with 11 bases separating them. The germline V gene encodes CDR1 MNHNY and CDR2 SVGAGI (reference sequence). The CDR3 is 13 amino acids. The CDR3 spells CASREAGKETQYF. In nucleotides, the CDR3 is TGTGCCAGCAGGGAGGCGGGGAAAGAGACCCAGTACTTC.

This chain uses TRBV19 with TRBJ2-1, with D possibly matching TRBD1 (6 bases). Looked up from germline, CDR1 is LNHDA and CDR2 is SQIVND (reference sequence). V was cut by 4 bases and J by 0 bases, with 10 bases left in between. The CDR3 extends over 15 amino acids. The DNA of the CDR3 is TGTGCCAGTAGTACTCAGACAGGCTCCTACAATGAGCAGTTCTTC. Residues: CASSTQTGSYNEQFF.

The chain combines TRBV6-1 with TRBJ2-2, with 11 bases identical to TRBD1. This CDR3 region has 17 residues. With 4 bases clipped from V and 3 bases from J, the junction kept 7 bases outside the gene matches. Looked up from germline, CDR1 is MNHNS and CDR2 is SASEGT. The CDR3 nucleotides read TGTGCCAGCAGTGGGCGGGACAGGGGGTTTGACACCGGGGAGCTGTTTTTT. Translating it yields CASSGRDRGFDTGELFF.

The chain is built from TRBV15 and TRBJ2-7, with D possibly being TRBD2 (6 bases). The germline gives CDR1 LNHNV, CDR2 YYDKDF (reference sequence). CDR3 size: 12 residues. V was pared by 3 bases and J by 3 bases, with 6 bases between. The CDR3 here is CATSRDYYEQYF. CDR3 nucleotide sequence: TGTGCCACCAGCAGGGACTACTACGAGCAGTACTTC.

This sequence joins TRBV14 and TRBJ2-1, with 15 bases lining up with TRBD2. The trim removed 4 bases at V and 7 bases at J, leaving 5 bases unmatched. CDR1 is SGHDN and CDR2 is FVKESK in the germline V gene. This CDR3 has 16 amino acids. The CDR3 is CASSPGLAGGRNEQFF. CDR3 in DNA: TGTGCCAGCAGCCCGGGACTAGCGGGAGGTCGAAATGAGCAGTTCTTC.

The genes are TRBV7-2 and TRBJ2-2; D call uncertain. V lost 1 base and J 5 bases, leaving 5 bases between the germline ends. Per germline, CDR1 SGHTA and CDR2 FQGNSA. The CDR3 loop spans 13 amino acids. CDR3 sequence reads: CASSLEATGELFF. DNA of the CDR3: TGTGCCAGCAGCTTAGAAGCAACCGGGGAGCTGTTTTTT.

The chain joins TRBV19 to TRBJ1-5; the D gene is possibly TRBD1 (6 bases). This CDR3 contains 13 residues. With 7 bases removed from V and 6 bases from J, the gap between germline ends came to 13 bases. Germline CDR1 LNHDA, CDR2 SQIVND (reference sequence). The CDR3 DNA reads as TGTGCCAGTAAGTCCAGGGGCCCTCAGCCCCAGCATTTT. It codes for CASKSRGPQPQHF.

The chain recombines TRBV5-1 with TRBJ2-5, with 13 bases that match TRBD2. Germline loops: CDR1 SGHRS, CDR2 YFSETQ. This CDR3 has 16 amino acids. V shed 0 bases and J 3 bases; nucleotides not matched to a gene: 2. The CDR3 sequence: CASSLALAGGEETQYF. The CDR3 nucleotides read TGCGCCAGCAGCTTGGCACTAGCGGGAGGGGAAGAGACCCAGTACTTC.

This clone came up a few times. This rearrangement joins TRBV7-7 to TRBJ2-2; 8 bases line up with TRBD2. The CDR3 length is 14 residues. V shed 5 bases, J shed 6 bases, and the junction held 5 bases outside the gene matches. The germline gives CDR1 SSHAT, CDR2 FNYEAQ (reference sequence). CDR3 amino acids: CASSPGLAAGELFF. The CDR3 DNA is TGTGCCAGCAGCCCCGGACTAGCCGCCGGGGAGCTGTTTTTT.

The rearrangement uses TRBV19 and TRBJ2-1; TRBD1 agrees at 9 bases. The CDR3 has 13 amino acids. The germline CDR1 and CDR2 sequences are LNHDA and SQIVND (reference sequence). Trimming cost V 9 bases and J 10 bases; bases outside gene matches: 10. The CDR3 bases are TGTGCCAGCGGGACAGGGAATAGGGGCGAGCAGTTCTTC. Protein product: CASGTGNRGEQFF.

J is TRBJ1-3 and V is TRBV4-1, with 10 bases lining up with TRBD1. The junction had 1 base not matched to a gene; V was cut back by 0 bases and J by 2 bases. The CDR3 is 16 amino acids. The germline V gene encodes CDR1 MGHRA and CDR2 YSYEKL. The CDR3 sequence is CASSQDGTGAGNTIYF. Written as DNA, the CDR3 is TGCGCCAGCAGCCAAGACGGGACAGGGGCTGGAAACACCATATATTTT.

The V and J genes are TRBV11-2 and TRBJ2-2, with D possibly being TRBD1 (5 bases). This CDR3 has 15 residues. Trimming cost V 8 bases and J 0 bases, with 13 bases left between them. Per the germline V gene, CDR1 is SGHAT and CDR2 is FQNNGV. The CDR3 DNA reads TGTGCCAGCCTGGGGCTCCATGCGAACACCGGGGAGCTGTTTTTT. As protein: CASLGLHANTGELFF.

J is TRBJ1-1 and V is TRBV4-2, with TRBD1 identical over 7 bases. V lost 4 bases and J lost 1; bases outside the gene matches: 3. The CDR3 runs 14 residues. Germline lookup yields CDR1 LGHNA and CDR2 YNFKEQ. CDR3 region: CASSPGQSNTEAFF. The CDR3 DNA follows: TGTGCCAGCAGCCCGGGACAGTCGAACACTGAAGCTTTCTTT.

The rearrangement links TRBV2 to TRBJ1-1; 7 bases map to TRBD1. J gave up 4 bases and V 5 bases, and 4 bases lay outside the gene matches. Per germline, CDR1 SNHLY and CDR2 FYNNEI. CDR3 length: 13 amino acids. CDR3 sequence reads: CASSTQGFTEAFF. The CDR3 nucleotides read TGTGCCAGCAGTACACAGGGGTTCACTGAAGCTTTCTTT.

The V and J genes are TRBV5-1 and TRBJ1-2, with 10 bases identical to TRBD1. Germline V gives CDR1 SGHRS, CDR2 YFSETQ. CDR3 length equals 15 residues. V shed 4 bases and J 1 base; nucleotides not matched to a gene: 4. The CDR3 DNA reads TGCGCCAGCAGCGACCGGGACAGGGGTAACTATGGCTACACCTTC. Translation: CASSDRDRGNYGYTF.

The V call is TRBV9, the J call TRBJ2-5; D is ambiguous. The CDR3 has 13 residues. Trimming cost V 3 bases and J 3 bases, with 9 bases left between them. Germline CDR1 SGDLS, CDR2 YYNGEE. CDR3 nucleotides: TGTGCCAGCAGCGCGAGGTTAAAAGAGACCCAGTACTTC. It encodes CASSARLKETQYF.

The chain combines TRBV6-6 with TRBJ2-2, with a tentative D call TRBD1 (5 bases). Germline-derived CDR1 and CDR2 are MNHNY and SVGAGI (reference sequence). CDR3 length equals 15 residues. Trimming shortened V by 2 bases and J by 7 bases, and 14 bases separated the two germline ends. CDR3 DNA: TGTGCCAGCAGTTACAAGGAAAAAGGGGACGGGGAGCTGTTTTTT. It yields the protein CASSYKEKGDGELFF.

The V gene is TRBV7-8, the J gene TRBJ2-1; 7 bases line up with TRBD2. This CDR3 is built from 17 residues. Germline CDR1 SGHVS, CDR2 FQNEAQ. With V trimmed by 0 bases and J by 8 bases, 13 bases remained unmatched. The CDR3 bases are TGTGCCAGCAGCTTAGCCGTCTGGGAGCGGGATAGGGATGAGCAGTTCTTC. Protein sequence: CASSLAVWERDRDEQFF.

CDR3 sequence: CASREPGQGTYEQYF. The CDR3 bases are TGTGCCAGCAGAGAACCGGGACAGGGAACCTACGAGCAGTACTTC. The rearrangement links TRBV11-3 to TRBJ2-7, with 9 bases matching TRBD1. Germline CDR1 is SGHNT and CDR2 is YENEEA. The ends lost 6 bases at V and 2 bases at J; junction bases unmatched: 8. The CDR3 is 15 residues long.

This clone was counted only a few times. V usage is TRBV27 and J usage is TRBJ2-1; 13 bases are a match to TRBD2. CDR3 length: 15 residues. Germline-derived CDR1 and CDR2 are MNHEY and SMNVEV (reference sequence). V was pared by 4 bases and J by 8 bases, with 5 bases of the junction left unmatched. This CDR3 reads CASSWTSGSWDEQFF. CDR3 coding DNA: TGTGCCAGCAGTTGGACTAGCGGGAGTTGGGATGAGCAGTTCTTC.

This chain connects TRBV7-2 to TRBJ1-2; 11 bases align to TRBD1. In germline, CDR1 is SGHTA, CDR2 FQGNSA. CDR3 length: 15 residues. The V and J ends lost 5 bases and 4 bases, in that order; junction bases with no gene match: 6. The CDR3 reads CASSPGQGAFYGYTF. The CDR3 nucleotides are TGTGCCAGCAGCCCAGGACAGGGGGCCTTCTATGGCTACACCTTC.